The text below deals with one T cell receptor (beta chain). The data belong to a study of naive and memory T cell subsets. An equimolar mix of two oligonucleotides served as the beta constant-region primer for TRBC1 and TRBC2. Ligated cDNA was amplified by four rounds of PCR with nested alpha and beta constant-region primers and SP2. TCRdb processed the UMI-ligation and nested PCR reads anew with MiXCR; each CDR3 protein has one entry. The data hold some 3,000 distinct CDR3 sequences, with roughly 5% observed a single time. This CDR3 has 17 amino acids. V was pared by 8 bases and J by 5 bases, with 27 bases between.

The chain links TRBV12-3 or TRBV12-4 to TRBJ1-2, with D possibly being TRBD1 (5 bases). What was sequenced was CD4+ TEMRA cells from blood. Subset reported: effector memory re-expressing CD45RA, CD45RA+ CD27-. The receptor comes from a human donor in good health. The CDR3 DNA reads TGTGCCAGCTATACCATAAACCGGGGGATACCTTCATATGGCTACACCTTC. Amino acid sequence: CASYTINRGIPSYGYTF.